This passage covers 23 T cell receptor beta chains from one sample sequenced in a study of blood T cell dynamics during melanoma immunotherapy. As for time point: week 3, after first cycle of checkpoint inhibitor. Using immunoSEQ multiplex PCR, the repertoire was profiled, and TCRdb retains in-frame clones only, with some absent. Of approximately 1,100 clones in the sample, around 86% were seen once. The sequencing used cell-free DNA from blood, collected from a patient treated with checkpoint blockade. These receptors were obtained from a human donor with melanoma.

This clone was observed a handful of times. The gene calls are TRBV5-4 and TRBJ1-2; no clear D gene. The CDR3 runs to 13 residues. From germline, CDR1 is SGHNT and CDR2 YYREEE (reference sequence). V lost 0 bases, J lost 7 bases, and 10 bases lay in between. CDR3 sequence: CASSLEGRIGYTF. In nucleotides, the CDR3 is TGTGCCAGCAGCTTGGAGGGCAGAATTGGCTACACCTTC.

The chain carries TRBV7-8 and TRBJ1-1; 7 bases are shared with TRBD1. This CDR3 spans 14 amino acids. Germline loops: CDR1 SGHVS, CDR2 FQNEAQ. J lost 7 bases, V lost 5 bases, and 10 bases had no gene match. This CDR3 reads CASSTDRVEVEAFF. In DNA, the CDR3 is TGTGCCAGCAGCACCGACAGGGTCGAGGTTGAAGCTTTCTTT.

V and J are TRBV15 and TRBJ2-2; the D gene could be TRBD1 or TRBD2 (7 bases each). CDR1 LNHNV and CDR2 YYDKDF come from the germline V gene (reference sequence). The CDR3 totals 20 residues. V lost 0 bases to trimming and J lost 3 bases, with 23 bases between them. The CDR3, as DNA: TGTGCCACCAGCAGAGACCGGGGGGACAGAACGTACTTCTACACCGGGGAGCTGTTTTTT. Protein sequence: CATSRDRGDRTYFYTGELFF.

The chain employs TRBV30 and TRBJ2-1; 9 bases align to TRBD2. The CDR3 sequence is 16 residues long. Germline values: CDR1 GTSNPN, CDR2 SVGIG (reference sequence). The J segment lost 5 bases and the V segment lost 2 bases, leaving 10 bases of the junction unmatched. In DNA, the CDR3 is TGTGCCTGGAGTCACGGGGGCGGGAGGGCCAACAATGAGCAGTTCTTC. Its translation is CAWSHGGGRANNEQFF.

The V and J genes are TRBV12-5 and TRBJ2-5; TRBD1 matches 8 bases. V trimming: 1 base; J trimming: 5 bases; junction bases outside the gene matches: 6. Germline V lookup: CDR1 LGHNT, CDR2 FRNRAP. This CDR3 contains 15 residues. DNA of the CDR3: TGTGCTAGTGGTTTGGGGACAGGGATAGACGAGACCCAGTACTTC. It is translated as CASGLGTGIDETQYF. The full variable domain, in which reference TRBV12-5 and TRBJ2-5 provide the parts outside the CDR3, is DARVTQTPRHKVTEMGQEVTMRCQPILGHNTVFWYRQTMMQGLELLAYFRNRAPLDDSGMPKDRFSAEMPDATLATLKIQPSEPRDSAVYFCASGLGTGIDETQYFGPGTRLLVL.

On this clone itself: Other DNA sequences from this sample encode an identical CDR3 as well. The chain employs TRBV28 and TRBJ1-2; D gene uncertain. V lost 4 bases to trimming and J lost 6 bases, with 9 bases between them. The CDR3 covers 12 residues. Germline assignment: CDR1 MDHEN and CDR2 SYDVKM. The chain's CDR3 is CASSSRPNGYTF. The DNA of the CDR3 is TGTGCCAGCAGTTCCAGGCCTAATGGCTACACCTTC.

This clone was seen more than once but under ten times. This CDR3 reads CASSPRGAATNEKLFF. DNA of the CDR3: TGTGCCAGTAGTCCCCGGGGTGCGGCAACTAATGAAAAACTGTTTTTT. The chain carries TRBV19 and TRBJ1-4; D remains ambiguous. The germline gives CDR1 LNHDA, CDR2 SQIVND (reference sequence). There are 16 residues in the CDR3. Trimming pared 5 bases from V and 0 bases from J, leaving 13 bases between.

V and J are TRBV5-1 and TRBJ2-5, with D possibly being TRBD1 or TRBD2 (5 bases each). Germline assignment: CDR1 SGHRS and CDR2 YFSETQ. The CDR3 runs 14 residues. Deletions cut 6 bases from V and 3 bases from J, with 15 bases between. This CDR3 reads CASTEPGLEETQYF. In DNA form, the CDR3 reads TGCGCCAGCACTGAGCCGGGGCTGGAAGAGACCCAGTACTTC.

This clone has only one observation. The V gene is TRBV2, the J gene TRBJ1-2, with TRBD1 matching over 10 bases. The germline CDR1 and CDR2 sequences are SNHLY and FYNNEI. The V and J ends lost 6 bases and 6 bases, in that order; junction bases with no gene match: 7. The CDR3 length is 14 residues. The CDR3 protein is CASRLTGGSNGYTF. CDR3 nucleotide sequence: TGTGCCAGCAGGCTGACAGGGGGCTCCAATGGCTACACCTTC.

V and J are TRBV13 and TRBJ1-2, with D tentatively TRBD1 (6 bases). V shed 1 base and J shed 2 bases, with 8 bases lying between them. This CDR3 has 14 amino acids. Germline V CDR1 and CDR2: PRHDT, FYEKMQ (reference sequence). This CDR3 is CASSLVGGNYGYTF. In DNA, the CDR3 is TGTGCCAGCAGCTTAGTGGGGGGCAACTATGGCTACACCTTC.

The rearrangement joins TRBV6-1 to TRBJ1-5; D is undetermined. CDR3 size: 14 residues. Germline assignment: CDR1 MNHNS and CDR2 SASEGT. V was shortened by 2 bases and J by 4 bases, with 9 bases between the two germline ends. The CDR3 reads CASSESGRNQPQHF. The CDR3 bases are TGTGCCAGCAGTGAATCAGGTAGAAATCAGCCCCAGCATTTT.

The CDR3 nucleotides are TGTGCCAGCAGCGAAAGGGACCTCACATCGCAGTACTTC. Translated: CASSERDLTSQYF. This rearrangement joins TRBV11-3 to TRBJ2-7; TRBD1 or TRBD2 may be the D gene (5 bases each). The germline V gene has CDR1 SGHNT and CDR2 YENEEA. The CDR3 sequence is 13 residues long. With 5 bases removed from V and 9 bases from J, the gap between germline ends came to 17 bases.

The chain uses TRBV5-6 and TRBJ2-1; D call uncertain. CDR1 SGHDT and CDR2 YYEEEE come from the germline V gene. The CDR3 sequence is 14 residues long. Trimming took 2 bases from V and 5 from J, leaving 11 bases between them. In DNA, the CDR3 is TGTGCCAGCAGCTTCAATAACAGACACAATGAGCAGTTCTTC. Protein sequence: CASSFNNRHNEQFF.

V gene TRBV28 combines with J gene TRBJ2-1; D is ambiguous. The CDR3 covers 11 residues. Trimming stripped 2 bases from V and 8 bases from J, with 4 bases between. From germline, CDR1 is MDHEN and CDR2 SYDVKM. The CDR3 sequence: CASSLVHEQFF. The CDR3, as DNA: TGTGCCAGCAGTTTAGTCCATGAGCAGTTCTTC.

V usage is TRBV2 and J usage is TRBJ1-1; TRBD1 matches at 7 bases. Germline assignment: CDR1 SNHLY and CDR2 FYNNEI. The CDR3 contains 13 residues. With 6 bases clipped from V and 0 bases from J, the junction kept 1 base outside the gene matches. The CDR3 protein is CASRGQMNTEAFF. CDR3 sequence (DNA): TGTGCCAGCAGGGGACAGATGAACACTGAAGCTTTCTTT.

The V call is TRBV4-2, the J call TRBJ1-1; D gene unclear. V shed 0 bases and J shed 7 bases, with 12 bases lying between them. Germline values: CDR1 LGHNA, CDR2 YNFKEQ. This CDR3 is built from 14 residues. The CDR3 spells CASSQETWVGEAFF. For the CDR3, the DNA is TGTGCCAGCAGCCAAGAAACCTGGGTTGGTGAAGCTTTCTTT.

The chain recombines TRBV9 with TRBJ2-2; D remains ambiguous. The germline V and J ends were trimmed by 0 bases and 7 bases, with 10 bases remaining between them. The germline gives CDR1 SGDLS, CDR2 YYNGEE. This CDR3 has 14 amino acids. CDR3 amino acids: CASSVAEDHGELFF. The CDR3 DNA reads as TGTGCCAGCAGCGTAGCCGAGGACCACGGGGAGCTGTTTTTT.

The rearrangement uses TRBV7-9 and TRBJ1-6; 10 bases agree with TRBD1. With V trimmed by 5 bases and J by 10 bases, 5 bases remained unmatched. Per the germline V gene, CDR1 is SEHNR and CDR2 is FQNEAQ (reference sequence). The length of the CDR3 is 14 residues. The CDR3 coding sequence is TGTGCCAGCAGCACGACAGGGGGCAACTCACCCCTCCACTTT. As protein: CASSTTGGNSPLHF.

The CDR3, as DNA: TGTGCCAGCAGCGTAGACGGGAGCCACACCGGGGAGCTGTTTTTT. Protein: CASSVDGSHTGELFF. The chain employs TRBV9 and TRBJ2-2; a weak D match, TRBD2 (6 bases). Between the trimmed V and J ends, which lost 0 bases and 3 bases, there was a span of 9 bases. Germline lookup yields CDR1 SGDLS and CDR2 YYNGEE. This CDR3 is 15 amino acids long.

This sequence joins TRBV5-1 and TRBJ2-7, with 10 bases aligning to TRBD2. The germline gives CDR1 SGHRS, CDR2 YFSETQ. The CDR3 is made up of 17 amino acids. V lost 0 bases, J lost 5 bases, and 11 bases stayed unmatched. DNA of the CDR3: TGCGCCAGCAGCTTGGAAGCGGGGGGGCCACGGAACCACGAGCAGTACTTC. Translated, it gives CASSLEAGGPRNHEQYF. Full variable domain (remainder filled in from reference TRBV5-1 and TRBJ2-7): KAGVTQTPRYLIKTRGQQVTLSCSPISGHRSVSWYQQTPGQGLQFLFEYFSETQRNKGNFPGRFSGRQFSNSRSEMNVSTLELGDSALYLCASSLEAGGPRNHEQYFGPGTRLTVT.

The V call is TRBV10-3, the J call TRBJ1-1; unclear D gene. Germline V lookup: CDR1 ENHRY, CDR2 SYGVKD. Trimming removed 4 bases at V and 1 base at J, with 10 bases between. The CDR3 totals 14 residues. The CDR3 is CAISVQGGNTEAFF. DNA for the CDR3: TGTGCCATCAGTGTGCAAGGTGGGAACACTGAAGCTTTCTTT.

CDR3 nucleotide sequence: TGCGCCAGCAGCTTGGCCAGGGACCCCAGCACAGATACGCAGTATTTT. It is translated as CASSLARDPSTDTQYF. This chain uses TRBV5-1 with TRBJ2-3; D may match TRBD1 or TRBD2 (5 bases each). The germline V and J ends were trimmed by 0 bases and 0 bases, with 11 bases remaining between them. The CDR3 length is 16 residues. Germline CDR1 and CDR2: SGHRS and YFSETQ.

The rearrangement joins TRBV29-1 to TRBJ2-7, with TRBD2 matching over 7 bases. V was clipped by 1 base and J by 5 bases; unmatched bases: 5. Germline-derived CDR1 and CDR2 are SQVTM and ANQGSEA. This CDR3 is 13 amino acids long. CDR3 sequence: CSVEGRGVHEQYF. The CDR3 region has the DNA TGCAGCGTTGAAGGCCGGGGGGTCCACGAGCAGTACTTC.